This TCR beta chain was found in a study of shared clonotypes between healthy human individuals. The CDR3 consists of 15 residues. V shed 2 bases, J shed 4 bases, and the junction held 7 bases outside the gene matches. In germline, CDR1 is GTSNPN, CDR2 SVGIG (reference sequence). Whole-study findings and limits: A reduction in generation probabilities was seen for non-shared clonotypes relative to those shared by all four donors. Among donors, sharing of clonotypes was expected to be affected by sequencing depth.

In the naive CD8 group, cells lacked CD45RO and were positively selected for CCR7, so terminally differentiated effector memory CD45RA+ cells were left out. TCRdb keeps only in-frame clones here, not all; method: immunoSEQ multiplex PCR. This table has roughly 2,000,000 clones, over 85% appearing once. This clone was seen a single time. Its target is unknown. The chain links TRBV30 to TRBJ2-1; 8 nucleotides match TRBD1. The sequenced sample consisted of naive CD8+ T cells sorted from blood. The sequence was collected from a young man in good health. The CDR3 DNA is TGTGCCTGGAGTTCCATGGACAGGGCGTACAATGAGCAGTTCTTC. Translated, it gives CAWSSMDRAYNEQFF.